This T cell receptor beta chain was captured in a study of Ad26.COV2.S vaccination and SARS-CoV-2 variants. Study-level findings and limits: An underestimation of total T cell responses may have resulted from the TCR breadth and depth analyses. Non-spike TCR breadth did not differ much between vaccine and placebo recipients. A substantial breadth of spike-specific CD8+ and CD4+ T cell responses after vaccination has been reported.

With regard to this clone: Its matching antigen is unknown.

Assay: immunoSEQ multiplex PCR; the TCRdb copy retains only in-frame clones and omits some. In the table there are 300,000 to 400,000 clones, about 90% of which are singletons. The CDR3 is 14 residues long. Germline V gives CDR1 SGHNT, CDR2 YYREEE (reference sequence). The ends were cut back, 2 bases at V and 7 bases at J, with 15 bases in the middle. The chain combines TRBV5-4 with TRBJ1-2; no reliable D call. The sample here was peripheral blood, taken after recovery from COVID-19. The TCR originated in a human donor who had recovered from COVID-19. The DNA of the CDR3 is TGTGCCAGCAGCTTCGGAGCGGAGACGGTTGGCTACACCTTC. It specifies CASSFGAETVGYTF.